This T cell receptor beta chain is from a study of shared clonotypes between healthy human individuals. Study-level information: Donor composition was a couple of women and three men, aged 18 to 49. Each donor contributed plates that comprised three CD4 naive, three CD4 memory, two CD8 naive and one CD8 memory.

The CDR3 has 13 residues. Trimming cost V 4 bases and J 4 bases, with 11 bases left between them. Germline loops: CDR1 SGHDT, CDR2 YYEEEE. Libraries were prepared by immunoSEQ multiplex PCR; TCRdb keeps only in-frame clonotypes and omits some of them. The data show 2 million to 2.5 million clones, around 92% seen once. Whole-study results and caveats: Rarefaction demonstrated incomplete sorted-subset sequencing despite large depth. The study generally estimated greater richness for naive than memory subsets.

Note on this clone: The antigen remains unidentified.

Sequencing was performed on naive CD4+ T cells from PBMCs. As for subset: CD45RA+ positively selected. The sequence was obtained from a man younger than 30 in good health. Some clones in this sample may be carry-over from other donors' samples. The chain is built from TRBV5-6 and TRBJ1-1; possible D gene TRBD1, 5 bases. The CDR3 here is CASSPPRGTEAFF. CDR3 nucleotides: TGTGCCAGCAGCCCACCGAGGGGCACTGAAGCTTTCTTT.